Each of the 10 T cell receptor beta chains below was sequenced from the same sample in a study of cytomegalovirus exposure and HLA in healthy donors. PCR primers comprised 60 Vbeta and 13 Jbeta primers. Generated by immunoSEQ multiplex PCR, the TCRdb table keeps only in-frame clones and is missing some. In the table there are some 200,000 clones, about 83% of which are singletons. The sequenced sample consisted of PBMCs. The receptors shown here come from a man in his forties or fifties in good health and CMV-seronegative.

This chain uses TRBV5-1 with TRBJ2-7, with 8 positions matching TRBD2. The V gene's germline CDR1 is SGHRS and CDR2 YFSETQ. V was pared by 4 bases and J by 2 bases, with 5 bases of the junction left unmatched. This CDR3 contains 14 residues. The CDR3 reads CASSPSGGPYEQYF. CDR3 in DNA: TGCGCCAGCAGCCCGAGCGGGGGTCCCTACGAGCAGTACTTC.

This sequence joins TRBV9 and TRBJ2-1; possible D gene TRBD2, 5 bases. The germline V and J ends were trimmed by 0 bases and 1 base, with 14 bases remaining between them. The germline gives CDR1 SGDLS, CDR2 YYNGEE. CDR3 length equals 17 residues. The CDR3 region has the DNA TGTGCCAGCAGCGTAGCTATTGAGGGCCCATCCTACAATGAGCAGTTCTTC. This translates into CASSVAIEGPSYNEQFF.

On this clone: The identical CDR3 is also encoded by other nucleotide sequences in the sample. The chain links TRBV19 to TRBJ1-5; 9 nucleotides match TRBD1. The CDR3 totals 14 residues. J lost 6 bases, V lost 6 bases, and 6 bases had no gene match. The germline V gene encodes CDR1 LNHDA and CDR2 SQIVND (reference sequence). CDR3 sequence: CASRGGQGGQPQHF. In DNA, the CDR3 is TGTGCCAGTAGAGGGGGACAGGGAGGTCAGCCCCAGCATTTT.

In its sample, this clone was seen a few times. The chain is built from TRBV5-1 and TRBJ2-5; 13 nucleotides align to TRBD2. The CDR3 length is 15 residues. V lost 5 bases to trimming and J lost 5 bases; unmatched junction nucleotides: 6. From germline, CDR1 is SGHRS and CDR2 YFSETQ. Here the CDR3 reads CASRRTSGSRETQYF. The CDR3 region has the DNA TGCGCCAGCAGACGGACTAGCGGGAGTCGTGAGACCCAGTACTTC.

This chain connects TRBV7-9 to TRBJ2-5, with 7 bases matching TRBD1. CDR3 length: 14 residues. Germline CDR1 is SEHNR and CDR2 is FQNEAQ (reference sequence). Losses at the gene ends were 5 bases for V and 5 bases for J; bases not matched to a gene: 8. The CDR3 DNA reads as TGTGCCAGCAGCGGTGACAGGGTCCAGGAGACCCAGTACTTC. The encoded protein is CASSGDRVQETQYF.

The chain joins TRBV18 to TRBJ2-2; 7 bases fit TRBD1. The germline V gene has CDR1 KGHSH and CDR2 LQKENI. The CDR3 covers 16 residues. V shed 3 bases, J shed 4 bases, and the junction held 8 bases outside the gene matches. The CDR3 loop is CASSPGGQESTGELFF. CDR3 DNA: TGTGCCAGCTCACCGGGTGGACAGGAGAGCACCGGGGAGCTGTTTTTT.

The chain is built from TRBV25-1 and TRBJ2-5; 9 positions agree with TRBD1. Germline lookup yields CDR1 MGHDK and CDR2 SYGVNS. V lost 3 bases to trimming and J lost 11 bases; unmatched junction nucleotides: 13. The CDR3 sequence is 15 residues long. The CDR3 sequence is CASSDPRTGATEQYF. The CDR3 DNA follows: TGTGCCAGCAGTGATCCCCGGACAGGGGCAACGGAGCAGTACTTC.

The chain recombines TRBV7-9 with TRBJ2-7; TRBD2 aligns across 9 bases. From germline, CDR1 is SEHNR and CDR2 FQNEAQ (reference sequence). The CDR3 contains 15 residues. V trimming: 1 base; J trimming: 2 bases; junction bases outside the gene matches: 3. CDR3 region: CASSLVLAGPYEQYF. CDR3 nucleotides: TGTGCCAGCAGCTTAGTGCTAGCGGGGCCCTACGAGCAGTACTTC.

V and J are TRBV12-5 and TRBJ2-7; D is perhaps TRBD1 (6 bases). Deletions cut 0 bases from V and 8 bases from J, with 17 bases between. Germline lookup yields CDR1 LGHNT and CDR2 FRNRAP. This CDR3 region has 15 residues. The CDR3 spells CASGLVLTGDLKQYF. Written as DNA, the CDR3 is TGTGCTAGTGGTTTGGTTTTGACAGGTGATTTAAAGCAGTACTTC.

The chain has TRBV19 and TRBJ2-1; D is possibly TRBD1 (5 bases). V was cut by 7 bases and J by 15 bases, with 22 bases left in between. This CDR3 has 13 amino acids. Germline V CDR1 and CDR2: LNHDA, SQIVND (reference sequence). The CDR3 protein is CASKGVGSGFAFF. The CDR3 DNA reads TGTGCCAGTAAAGGAGTGGGGTCAGGGTTCGCGTTCTTC.